These T cell receptor beta chains were read from a single sample in a study of preoperative IRX-2 immunotherapy in early breast cancer. The repertoire was sequenced with immunoSEQ multiplex PCR; TCRdb's copy has only in-frame clones and lacks some. The profile shows approximately 24,000 clones, approximately 80% of them singletons. Sample: lymph node tissue, taken after IRX-2 immunotherapy. The origin of the receptors is a human donor with breast cancer. Each CDR3 is given with its conserved first and last residue. D genes are given only for firm matches. Part of the rows lack a size; the others show once, few, many or a class for expanded clones.

clone size	D gene	V gene	J gene	CDR3 length	CDR3 DNA	CDR3 protein
-	-	TRBV6-8	TRBJ1-1	14	TGTGCCAGCAACTCAGCCTATACCGGCACTGAAGCTTTCTTT	CASNSAYTGTEAFF
-	-	TRBV18	TRBJ1-1	13	TGTGCCAGCTCACCTTGGGCAGGGACTGAAGCTTTCTTT	CASSPWAGTEAFF
-	-	TRBV18	TRBJ1-3	15	TGTGCCAGCTCACCGACCGAAAGCTCTGGAAACACCATATATTTT	CASSPTESSGNTIYF
once	TRBD2	TRBV28	TRBJ2-4	20	TGTGCCAGCCGTAGTTATTTCTGGACTAGCGGGGGCCTAGCTCAAAACATTCAGTACTTC	CASRSYFWTSGGLAQNIQYF
-	-	TRBV19	TRBJ2-7	13	TGTGCCAGTAGTAGAACAAAGGGGCTCGAGCAGTACTTC	CASSRTKGLEQYF
few	-	TRBV15	TRBJ1-5	14	TGTGCCACCAGCAGGGCGCAGGGAGATCAGCCCCAGCATTTT	CATSRAQGDQPQHF
-	TRBD2	TRBV30	TRBJ2-7	18	TGTGCCTGGAGGACTAGCGGGGGGATACCCCTCACAGACTACGAGCAGTACTTC	CAWRTSGGIPLTDYEQYF
-	-	TRBV5-1	TRBJ2-4	17	TGCGCCAGCAGCTTAAACCGAGGGGGCGGGACCAAAAACATTCAGTACTTC	CASSLNRGGGTKNIQYF
-	-	TRBV4-1	TRBJ1-4	16	TGCGCCAGCAGCCAAGTGGGGCGCGGGGCGCGAGAAAAACTGTTTTTT	CASSQVGRGAREKLFF
-	-	TRBV6-7	TRBJ1-1	11	TGTGCCATCGGAAGGAACACTGAAGCTTTCTTT	CAIGRNTEAFF
-	-	TRBV18	TRBJ1-2	13	TGTGCCAGCTCACCCGAGACCCACTATGGCTACACCTTC	CASSPETHYGYTF
-	-	TRBV19	TRBJ1-5	15	TGTGCCAGTAGTCGAGCTCAATATAGCAATCAGCCCCAGCATTTT	CASSRAQYSNQPQHF
-	-	TRBV6-8	TRBJ2-7	14	TGTGCCAGCAATTGGGGGAGACAGAGCTACGAGCAGTACTTC	CASNWGRQSYEQYF
-	-	TRBV12-5	TRBJ2-1	13	TGTGCTAGTGCCCTGCCGGGGGCCCGAGAGCAGTTCTTC	CASALPGAREQFF
once	-	TRBV6-7	TRBJ2-2	14	TGTGCCCTTCGGAAGGCAGAGAACACCGGGGAGCTGTTTTTT	CALRKAENTGELFF
few	TRBD2	TRBV18	TRBJ2-4	14	TGTGCCAGCTCCGGGGGGGTAGCCAAAAACATTCAGTACTTC	CASSGGVAKNIQYF